What follows are 18 T cell receptor beta chains derived from one specimen sequenced in a study of human T cells and chemical hapten exposure. TCRdb called the RACE reads again in MiXCR, with one record for every CDR3 protein. Here the sample spans some 180,000 distinct CDR3 sequences, about 22% being singletons. Indicated time point: patch test 1, 2 weeks after DPC sensitization. Treatment reported: therapeutic diphenylcyclopropenone sensitization with weekly scalp DPC. This specimen was whole blood, taken in connection with sensitization to the hapten diphenylcyclopropenone (DPC). Receptor source: a woman aged 50 to 60 with alopecia areata. Some clones in this sample may be carry-over from other donors' samples.

The table lists this clonotype with a few counts. J is TRBJ2-1 and V is TRBV27, with 10 bases that match TRBD2. The CDR3 runs to 13 residues. J gave up 8 bases and V 10 bases, and 8 bases lay outside the gene matches. Germline V gene data show CDR1 as MNHEY and CDR2 as SMNVEV (reference sequence). In DNA form, the CDR3 reads TGTGCCACCAGGACTAGCGGAATGTATGAGCAGTTCTTC. Translated: CATRTSGMYEQFF.

This clonotype was seen a single time. This rearrangement joins TRBV5-6 to TRBJ2-6; D is possibly TRBD1 (5 bases). V lost 4 bases and J lost 1, with 12 bases in between. The CDR3 has 16 amino acids. Germline CDR1 is SGHDT and CDR2 is YYEEEE. The CDR3 spells CASSLAGFSGANVLTF. The CDR3, as DNA: TGTGCCAGCAGCCTGGCAGGGTTTTCTGGGGCCAACGTCCTGACTTTC.

This clonotype was observed a few times. The chain is built from TRBV20-1 and TRBJ2-2, with 11 bases lining up with TRBD2. V was pared by 1 base and J by 5 bases, with 6 bases of the junction left unmatched. Germline V lookup: CDR1 DFQATT, CDR2 SNEGSKA (reference sequence). The CDR3 spans 16 residues. This CDR3 reads CSARGGTSGPTGELFF. Here the CDR3 DNA reads TGCAGTGCTAGAGGCGGGACTAGCGGACCAACCGGGGAGCTGTTTTTT.

The sample holds many counts of this clonotype. V gene TRBV6-6 combines with J gene TRBJ2-7, with 9 bases matching TRBD1. V shed 6 bases and J 4 bases; nucleotides not matched to a gene: 10. The CDR3 covers 15 residues. Germline-derived CDR1 and CDR2 are MNHNY and SVGAGI (reference sequence). CDR3 residues: CASRHGTGIEYEQYF. Here the CDR3 DNA reads TGTGCCAGCAGACACGGGACAGGGATAGAGTACGAGCAGTACTTC.

This clonotype was seen a few times. This chain joins TRBV28 and TRBJ1-5, with a weak D call TRBD1 (5 bases). V gave up 3 bases and J gave up 4 bases, with 7 bases separating them. The CDR3 loop spans 13 amino acids. Germline CDR1 reads MDHEN; CDR2 reads SYDVKM. CDR3 in amino acids: CASSFPGNQPQHF. The CDR3, as DNA: TGTGCCAGCAGTTTTCCAGGGAATCAGCCCCAGCATTTT.

This chain uses TRBV2 with TRBJ2-2, with 10 bases fitting TRBD2. The CDR3 extends over 16 amino acids. Germline trimming cut 6 bases from V and 2 bases from J; bases unmatched to any gene: 6. Germline V gives CDR1 SNHLY, CDR2 FYNNEI. CDR3 in DNA: TGTGCCAGCAGAGGGCTAGCGGGAGTCAACACCGGGGAGCTGTTTTTT. This encodes CASRGLAGVNTGELFF.

This chain uses TRBV7-2 with TRBJ2-1; 9 nucleotides align to TRBD1. The CDR3 loop spans 15 amino acids. Looked up from germline, CDR1 is SGHTA and CDR2 is FQGNSA. J gave up 4 bases and V 5 bases, and 6 bases lay outside the gene matches. The CDR3 sequence is CASSLDRGRYNEQFF. CDR3 coding DNA: TGTGCCAGCAGCCTCGACAGGGGGAGGTACAATGAGCAGTTCTTC. Full variable domain (remainder filled in from reference TRBV7-2 and TRBJ2-1): GAGVSQSPSNKVTEKGKDVELRCDPISGHTALYWYRQSLGQGLEFLIYFQGNSAPDKSGLPSDRFSAERTGGSVSTLTIQRTQQEDSAVYLCASSLDRGRYNEQFFGPGTRLTVL.

This clonotype was found a few times. This chain joins TRBV3-1 and TRBJ2-3, with a tentative D call TRBD2 (6 bases). Germline CDR1 LGHDT, CDR2 YNNKEL (reference sequence). The CDR3 is 13 residues long. Trimming took off 6 bases at V and 6 bases at J, with 13 bases between the two ends. The DNA of the CDR3 is TGTGCCAGCAGTCCGGGGGTGGCGGATACGCAGTATTTT. This sequence encodes CASSPGVADTQYF.

This chain uses TRBV2 with TRBJ2-3; 13 bases fit TRBD2. Looked up from germline, CDR1 is SNHLY and CDR2 is FYNNEI. CDR3 length: 17 amino acids. The junction had 4 bases not matched to a gene; V was cut back by 1 base and J by 3 bases. CDR3 amino acids: CASSEGTSGSGTDTQYF. CDR3 in DNA: TGTGCCAGCAGTGAAGGGACTAGCGGGAGCGGGACAGATACGCAGTATTTT.

This chain joins TRBV12-3 or TRBV12-4 and TRBJ1-1; 8 bases fit TRBD1. The CDR3 runs to 15 residues. Trimming removed 7 bases from V and 4 bases from J; junction bases left unmatched: 11. CDR3 region: CASTSLGQGGTEAFF. The CDR3 region has the DNA TGTGCCAGCACTTCCTTAGGACAGGGCGGCACTGAAGCTTTCTTT.

The V gene is TRBV19, the J gene TRBJ2-2; weak D call: TRBD2 (6 bases). Per the germline V gene, CDR1 is LNHDA and CDR2 is SQIVND (reference sequence). The CDR3 has 14 residues. Trimming left V 6 bases short and J 5 bases short, with 13 bases between. The CDR3 DNA reads as TGTGCCAGTAGAGTTGGAGGGTGGACCGGGGAGCTGTTTTTT. It translates to CASRVGGWTGELFF.

This clonotype was detected ten times or more. V gene TRBV4-2 combines with J gene TRBJ2-7; 7 nucleotides match TRBD1. V shed 0 bases, J shed 3 bases, and the junction held 5 bases outside the gene matches. CDR3 length: 15 residues. Germline values: CDR1 LGHNA, CDR2 YNFKEQ. The DNA for the CDR3 is TGTGCCAGCAGCCAAGAGAAGGCAGGGGGCTACGAGCAGTACTTC. Translating gives CASSQEKAGGYEQYF.

This chain uses TRBV7-2 with TRBJ2-3, with a possible D match to TRBD2 (5 bases). Germline assignment: CDR1 SGHTA and CDR2 FQGNSA. Trimming pared 1 base from V and 8 bases from J, leaving 7 bases between. This CDR3 has 12 residues. CDR3 DNA: TGTGCCAGCAGCTTAGAGAGGGCTACGCAGTATTTT. Translation gives CASSLERATQYF. The variable domain in full, completed from reference TRBV7-2 and TRBJ2-3, reads GAGVSQSPSNKVTEKGKDVELRCDPISGHTALYWYRQSLGQGLEFLIYFQGNSAPDKSGLPSDRFSAERTGGSVSTLTIQRTQQEDSAVYLCASSLERATQYFGPGTRLTVL.

This sequence joins TRBV7-9 and TRBJ1-3; a possible D gene is TRBD1 (5 bases). Deletions cut 7 bases from V and 1 base from J, with 8 bases between. Germline V gives CDR1 SEHNR, CDR2 FQNEAQ (reference sequence). This CDR3 has 13 amino acids. The CDR3 DNA reads TGTGCCAGCACTTGGGGGTCTGGAAACACCATATATTTT. This codes for CASTWGSGNTIYF.

By proportion, this clonotype is medium-sized. J is TRBJ1-1 and V is TRBV6-1; 8 bases are shared with TRBD1. The germline V gene encodes CDR1 MNHNS and CDR2 SASEGT. The CDR3 length is 14 residues. With V trimmed by 6 bases and J by 2 bases, 5 bases remained unmatched. The CDR3 loop is CASSSGTGNTEAFF. DNA for the CDR3: TGTGCCAGCAGCTCCGGGACAGGCAACACTGAAGCTTTCTTT.

The rearrangement links TRBV12-3 or TRBV12-4 to TRBJ2-1; 13 bases align to TRBD2. V dropped 6 bases and J dropped 0; count of bases not matched to a gene: 11. CDR3 size: 19 residues. CDR3 in amino acids: CASSFSLAGGSSSYNEQFF. The CDR3 DNA sequence: TGTGCCAGCAGCTTTTCACTAGCGGGAGGGTCGAGCTCCTACAATGAGCAGTTCTTC.

CDR3 sequence reads: CASSLAFLMNTEAFF. Written as DNA, the CDR3 is TGTGCCAGCAGCTTAGCGTTCCTTATGAACACTGAAGCTTTCTTT. The chain uses TRBV7-9 and TRBJ1-1; no definite D call. The germline gives CDR1 SEHNR, CDR2 FQNEAQ (reference sequence). There are 15 residues in the CDR3. The V gene lost 0 bases and the J gene lost 0 bases, with 8 bases spanning the gap.

This clonotype was seen a single time. The V and J genes are TRBV12-3 or TRBV12-4 and TRBJ2-7; 13 bases align to TRBD2. This CDR3 is built from 17 residues. Trimming removed 8 bases from V and 0 bases from J; junction bases left unmatched: 10. For the CDR3, the DNA is TGTGCCAGCCACGGGACTAGCGGGAATAAGACCTCCTACGAGCAGTACTTC. Translation gives CASHGTSGNKTSYEQYF.